These T cell receptor beta chains were read from a single sample in a study of identifying expanded T cells in peripheral blood. Data came from immunoSEQ multiplex PCR; TCRdb stores just in-frame clones and leaves some out. The sample has some 97,000 clones, over 70% seen once; the top ten hold about 5.9%. Sequencing input: blood. Receptors were obtained from a person aged 18 to 70 in good health. Both conserved end residues are part of each CDR3. Each record gives: D gene, clone size, V gene, J gene, CDR3 protein, CDR3 DNA. A D gene is named only where the DNA matches it firmly. Some rows mark clone size as missing; the rest say once, few, many or name a class of expanded clone.

>TRBD1|-|TRBV19|TRBJ1-1
CASSFGQGVMNTEAFF
TGTGCCAGTAGTTTCGGACAGGGTGTGATGAACACTGAAGCTTTCTTT
>-|once|TRBV11-3|TRBJ2-7
CASSLGKSYEQYF
TGTGCCAGCAGCTTAGGGAAGTCGTACGAGCAGTACTTC
>-|once|TRBV2|TRBJ1-5
CASSNNQPQHF
TGTGCCAGCAGTAACAATCAGCCCCAGCATTTT
>TRBD1|once|TRBV6-5|TRBJ2-1
CASSSGTGGYNEQFF
TGTGCCAGCAGTTCAGGGACAGGGGGCTACAATGAGCAGTTCTTC
>-|-|TRBV2|TRBJ1-3
CASSEQNVGGNTIYF
TGTGCCAGCAGTGAACAGAACGTTGGTGGAAACACCATATATTTT
>TRBD1|-|TRBV5-4|TRBJ1-4
CASSLKQGATTNEKLFF
TGTGCCAGCAGCTTGAAACAGGGGGCTACAACTAATGAAAAACTGTTTTTT
>-|-|TRBV6-5|TRBJ1-2
CASSSAFGHQFYGYTF
TGTGCCAGCAGTTCCGCCTTCGGACACCAATTCTATGGCTACACCTTC
>-|-|TRBV7-2|TRBJ2-1
CASSFVASWWYNEQFF
TGTGCCAGCAGCTTTGTAGCTAGCTGGTGGTACAATGAGCAGTTCTTC
>-|-|TRBV6-5|TRBJ2-1
CASSQEFNEQFF
TGTGCCAGCAGCCAAGAGTTTAATGAGCAGTTCTTC
>-|-|TRBV10-3|TRBJ1-3
CAISSGFSGNTIYF
TGTGCCATCAGTTCAGGGTTTTCTGGAAACACCATATATTTT
>TRBD1|-|TRBV11-2|TRBJ2-7
CASSWTGLGEQYF
TGTGCCAGCAGCTGGACAGGGTTAGGCGAGCAGTACTTC
>TRBD1|-|TRBV9|TRBJ2-5
CASSPTRGYQETQYF
TGTGCCAGCAGCCCCACCAGGGGGTACCAAGAGACCCAGTACTTC
>TRBD1|-|TRBV5-8|TRBJ2-2
CASSWGDRDAGELFF
TGTGCCAGCAGCTGGGGGGACAGGGACGCCGGGGAGCTGTTTTTT
>TRBD1|-|TRBV10-2|TRBJ1-1
CASRQGAKNTEAFF
TGCGCCAGTAGACAGGGGGCGAAGAACACTGAAGCTTTCTTT
>-|-|TRBV11-2|TRBJ1-1
CASSLDPGNTEAFF
TGTGCCAGCAGCTTAGATCCGGGGAACACTGAAGCTTTCTTT
>-|once|TRBV27|TRBJ1-5
CASSLSRNQPQHF
TGTGCCAGCAGTTTATCTAGGAATCAGCCCCAGCATTTT
>-|-|TRBV6-1|TRBJ1-3
CASRGRWQNGNTIYF
TGTGCCAGCAGGGGAAGGTGGCAGAATGGAAACACCATATATTTT
>-|few|TRBV2|TRBJ1-2
CASSGGRDGYTF
TGTGCCAGCAGTGGAGGCAGGGATGGCTACACCTTC
>-|-|TRBV19|TRBJ2-6
CASSPLDGRAGANVLTF
TGTGCCAGTAGTCCCCTTGACGGCAGGGCTGGGGCCAACGTCCTGACTTTC
>-|few|TRBV30|TRBJ1-5
CAWSETSLGQPQHF
TGTGCCTGGAGCGAAACATCCCTGGGGCAGCCCCAGCATTTT
>-|-|TRBV9|TRBJ2-5
CASSVAPPGGVQETQYF
TGTGCCAGCAGCGTAGCCCCCCCAGGGGGGGTTCAAGAGACCCAGTACTTC
>TRBD1|-|TRBV6-5|TRBJ2-7
CASSRTGLVYEQYF
TGTGCCAGCAGCCGGACAGGGTTGGTCTACGAGCAGTACTTC
>TRBD1|-|TRBV27|TRBJ2-4
CASGDRLAKNIQYF
TGTGCCAGCGGGGACAGGTTAGCCAAAAACATTCAGTACTTC
>TRBD1|-|TRBV18|TRBJ1-1
CASSPVGGQGAAEAFF
TGTGCCAGCTCACCCGTCGGAGGACAGGGAGCCGCTGAAGCTTTCTTT
>TRBD2|-|TRBV18|TRBJ2-1
CASGLAGLYNEQFF
TGTGCCAGCGGTCTAGCGGGCCTTTATAATGAGCAGTTCTTC
>TRBD2|-|TRBV28|TRBJ2-7
CASSFPGGNYEQYF
TGTGCCAGCAGTTTCCCGGGGGGAAACTACGAGCAGTACTTC
>-|-|TRBV11-2|TRBJ2-7
CASSSHYEQYF
TGTGCCAGCAGCTCTCATTACGAGCAGTACTTC
>-|-|TRBV5-5|TRBJ2-5
CASRPGALVGETQYF
TGTGCCAGCAGACCGGGGGCCCTAGTGGGGGAGACCCAGTACTTC